This TCR beta chain was found in a study of CD8 T cells in Susac syndrome (dated by TCRdb to the late 2010s). Describing the broader study: Of the Susac syndrome patients who were sequenced, roughly 6 had clinically active disease and roughly eight were in clinical remission. CD8+ T cell repertoire clonality was compared between more than 9 healthy donors, roughly 14 Susac syndrome patients and 15 multiple sclerosis patients. Whether CD8+ T cell activation and differentiation in Susac syndrome was antigen driven was tested using repertoire sequencing. Susac syndrome patients were therapy-naive, on corticosteroids (some also receiving IVIg), or on IVIg alone at blood withdrawal.

As encoded in the germline V gene (reference sequence), CDR1 is LGHDT while CDR2 is YNNKEL. The junction shows trimming of 4 bases on V and 1 base on J, and the gene matches do not reach 5 bases of it. The CDR3 starts with the cysteine, ends with the phenylalanine, and has 15 residues. Kept here is only the CDR3 DNA, which spans 45 bases and is read in frame from base 1. Note on this clonotype: Its antigen has not been determined. Per-base quality was not reported, and no clone a single base away is much larger than it.

The paper's findings and limits, for the study overall: In the total CD8+ and CD8+ TEMRA repertoires, sixteen and five Susac-specific public clones, respectively, were identified. The TCR sequencing and HLA analysis was acknowledged to have included a relatively small number of individuals. CD8+ repertoires in Susac syndrome showed clonal expansion, which was highest in CD8+ TEMRA cells and was greater in clinically active patients than in remitting patients.

Peripheral blood CD8+ and CD4+ T cells from healthy donors, Susac syndrome patients and multiple sclerosis patients were profiled using high-throughput TCR beta sequencing. Recently defined diagnostic criteria for definite or probable disease were met by the Susac syndrome patients. Bulk CD8+ and CD4+ T cells were purified by magnetic negative isolation, whereas CD8+ TEMRA cells were enriched by FACS. Blood was drawn into EDTA tubes, processed within 24 hours, and PBMCs were isolated by density gradient centrifugation. PBMCs intended for TCR sequencing were cryopreserved in liquid nitrogen and were subsequently thawed in a 37 degrees C water bath. Purity of sorted or isolated CD4+, CD8+ and CD8+ TEMRA cells was at least 90%. RNA was extracted using the RNeasy kit, and about 0.45 to 1 ug of the RNA was reverse transcribed with random hexamers. The immunoSEQ multiplex PCR assay, which covers 54 Vbeta and 13 Jbeta segments, was used to amplify TCR beta CDR3 regions. To correct PCR amplification bias, a synthetic template baseline was used for both primer optimization and computational correction. On the authors' methods: Only productive sequences were kept, with reads annotated to V, D and J genes according to IMGT and analyzed in immunoSEQ Analyzer. Clonality was calculated as one minus the Shannon entropy normalized by log2 of the number of productive unique sequences. For each patient and control, public and private clones were evaluated within the 100 most prevalent clones. A clone was defined as Susac-specific if it was absent from the healthy and MS cohorts, from roughly 990 published viral clones and from other ImmuneACCESS disease sequences. TCRdb passed the public sequencing reads through fastp at Q25 and MiXCR, retaining productive beta sequences. For every CDR3 protein sequence, its rows merge into one entry that carries the most common genes and DNA. The V and J calls reflect TCRdb's pipeline rather than the authors' work. This sample has 65,000 to 85,000 distinct CDR3 sequences in its table, and under 95% of those were observed once. Around 0.45% of the sample goes to the ten largest clones.

Rearrangement joined TRBV3-1 to TRBJ2-3; the junction holds 7 bases that match TRBD1. The clonotype comes from a human donor with Susac syndrome. The sequenced sample was CD8+ T cells from PBMCs. The CDR3 region reads CASSPIGQGTDTQYF. The DNA reads as follows: TGTGCCAGCAGCCCCATAGGACAGGGCACAGATACGCAGTATTTT.